Included here is one T cell receptor (beta chain) sequence, with context. No antigen is known for it. Germline-derived CDR1 and CDR2 are LNHNV and YYDKDF (reference sequence). Trimming stripped 3 bases from V and 1 base from J, with 6 bases between. The CDR3 is 14 amino acids. This sample is drawn from a study of CD8+CD57+ T cells in acquired aplastic anemia. Across the whole study: Isolated CD4+ and CD8+ cells, once sorted, yielded DNA averaging about 3.2 ug. Overall study results and limits: Researchers report that 25 to 35 CD8+ CDR3 sequences appeared in both patients and controls. Patient and control CD8+ Simpson's diversity was not significantly different.

An expansion of CD8+CD57+ cells by flow cytometry had been shown in patients chosen for sequencing. Untreated patients provided the blood samples, with no therapy given before sampling. It was genomic DNA that served as the template for profiling TCR beta VDJ and CDR3. TCRdb re-called the reads with MiXCR, one entry per CDR3 protein. The sample yields 150,000 to 200,000 distinct CDR3 sequences, less than 60% seen once. The sequence was collected from a human donor with aplastic anemia. This chain joins TRBV15 and TRBJ2-2; unclear D gene. The sequencing sample was made of sorted CD4+, CD8+, or CD8+CD57+ T cells (not recorded which) from PBMCs. The CDR3 is CATSSGRNTGELFF. CDR3 nucleotides: TGTGCCACCAGCAGTGGCAGGAACACCGGGGAGCTGTTTTTT.